Below, 5 T cell receptor beta chains from the same sample are listed, as sequenced in a study of blood T cell repertoires in COVID-19. The assay was immunoSEQ multiplex PCR, and TCRdb's table has in-frame clones only and misses some. Here the sample spans 95,000 or so clones, about four fifths being singletons. Sequencing was performed on peripheral blood. Receptors were obtained from a human donor in a cohort sampled during active COVID-19.

The rearrangement uses TRBV29-1 and TRBJ2-2, with D possibly TRBD1 on 6 matching bases. CDR3 length equals 15 residues. Trimming left V 7 bases short and J 0 bases short, with 15 bases between. Germline V gene lookup returns CDR1 SQVTM and CDR2 ANQGSEA. CDR3 region: CSAARQESNTGELFF. Here the CDR3 DNA reads TGCAGCGCCGCCCGACAGGAATCGAACACCGGGGAGCTGTTTTTT.

J is TRBJ2-1 and V is TRBV4-1; 12 nucleotides align to TRBD2. The V gene's germline CDR1 is MGHRA and CDR2 YSYEKL. V shed 3 bases, J shed 8 bases, and the junction held 11 bases outside the gene matches. This CDR3 is built from 17 residues. This CDR3 is CASSQAQLAGGRDEQFF. CDR3 nucleotides: TGCGCCAGCAGCCAGGCCCAACTAGCGGGGGGCCGGGATGAGCAGTTCTTC.

The chain uses TRBV6-2 or TRBV6-3 and TRBJ2-7; D uncertain. V lost 5 bases, J lost 1 base, and 6 bases lay in between. The CDR3 length is 12 residues. Germline assignment: CDR1 MNHEY and CDR2 SVGEGT. This chain's CDR3 is CASSGQSYEQYF. CDR3 in DNA: TGTGCCAGCAGTGGGCAGTCCTACGAGCAGTACTTC.

The chain recombines TRBV7-3 with TRBJ1-1, with 8 bases matching TRBD1. This CDR3 spans 14 amino acids. J was trimmed by 3 bases and V by 3 bases; bases with no gene match: 3. Germline CDR1 and CDR2: SGHTA and FQGTGA. CDR3 nucleotide sequence: TGTGCCAGCAGCTTTGGACAGGGTGACACTGAAGCTTTCTTT. The encoded protein is CASSFGQGDTEAFF. Together with reference TRBV7-3 and TRBJ1-1, the CDR3 gives the full variable domain: GAGVSQTPSNKVTEKGKYVELRCDPISGHTALYWYRQSLGQGPEFLIYFQGTGAADDSGLPNDRFFAVRPEGSVSTLKIQRTERGDSAVYLCASSFGQGDTEAFFGQGTRLTVV.

The J gene is TRBJ1-5, the V gene TRBV5-5, with a weak D call TRBD1 (5 bases). CDR3 length: 15 residues. Germline V gene lookup returns CDR1 SGHKS and CDR2 YYEKEE (reference sequence). The germline V and J ends were trimmed by 4 bases and 4 bases, with 15 bases remaining between them. CDR3 nucleotides: TGTGCCAGCAGCGCTGACAGTGGGAGGAATCAGCCCCAGCATTTT. Its translation is CASSADSGRNQPQHF. The full variable domain, its missing parts supplied by reference TRBV5-5 and TRBJ1-5, is DAGVTQSPTHLIKTRGQQVTLRCSPISGHKSVSWYQQVLGQGPQFIFQYYEKEERGRGNFPDRFSARQFPNYSSELNVNALLLGDSALYLCASSADSGRNQPQHFGDGTRLSIL.